Below are 12 T cell receptor beta chains sequenced from a single sample in a study of T cells in Graves' hyperthyroidism and ophthalmopathy. Amplified TCR beta CDR3 regions came from RNA transcripts. HTBI primers were employed in a first-round RT-PCR of the TCR CDR3. MiXCR, run by TCRdb on the multiplex PCR reads, gives a single entry per CDR3 protein. This sample has hundreds of thousands of distinct CDR3 sequences, with approximately 15% found just once. The sequenced material came from blood. All receptors come from a woman between 35 and 50 years old with Graves' ophthalmopathy.

In its sample, this clonotype was seen many times. The chain recombines TRBV29-1 with TRBJ1-1; 9 positions agree with TRBD1. CDR1 is SQVTM, CDR2 ANQGSEA, per germline. CDR3 length equals 15 residues. V was pared by 4 bases and J by 2 bases, with 8 bases of the junction left unmatched. CDR3 loop: CSVGRTGVTNTEAFF. CDR3 DNA sequence: TGCAGCGTTGGGAGGACAGGGGTCACAAACACTGAAGCTTTCTTT. Looking up the rest from reference TRBV29-1 and TRBJ1-1 gives the full variable domain: SAVISQKPSRDICQRGTSLTIQCQVDSQVTMMFWYRQQPGQSLTLIATANQGSEATYESGFVIDKFPISRPNLTFSTLTVSNMSPEDSSIYLCSVGRTGVTNTEAFFGQGTRLTVV.

This clonotype occurred many times. The chain recombines TRBV27 with TRBJ1-5; D is uncertain. The germline V gene has CDR1 MNHEY and CDR2 SMNVEV (reference sequence). Deletions cut 2 bases from V and 4 bases from J, with 6 bases between. The CDR3 consists of 13 residues. CDR3 DNA: TGTGCCAGCAGTTTAGGGTTTAATCAGCCCCAGCATTTT. Protein sequence: CASSLGFNQPQHF.

This clonotype has only a few counts. The V and J genes are TRBV18 and TRBJ2-7; 9 nucleotides match TRBD2. J lost 0 bases, V lost 6 bases, and 12 bases had no gene match. The CDR3 runs 17 residues. Germline V gene sequence: CDR1 KGHSH, CDR2 LQKENI. The CDR3 region is CASSPDSGSYRSYEQYF. The CDR3 DNA follows: TGTGCCAGCTCCCCAGATAGCGGGAGCTACCGCTCCTACGAGCAGTACTTC. The whole variable domain, remainder taken from reference TRBV18 and TRBJ2-7, is NAGVMQNPRHLVRRRGQEARLRCSPMKGHSHVYWYRQLPEEGLKFMVYLQKENIIDESGMPKERFSAEFPKEGPSILRIQQVVRGDSAAYFCASSPDSGSYRSYEQYFGPGTRLTVT.

This clonotype has a count of ten or more. V is TRBV6-5 and J is TRBJ2-7, with 8 bases lining up with TRBD1. This CDR3 region has 17 residues. Per the germline V gene, CDR1 is MNHEY and CDR2 is SVGAGI. V lost 2 bases to trimming and J lost 5 bases; unmatched junction nucleotides: 14. CDR3: CASSYRAKGTGPDEQYF. The CDR3 region has the DNA TGTGCCAGCAGTTACCGTGCAAAAGGGACAGGACCGGACGAGCAGTACTTC.

This clonotype appeared many times. One end of the junction varies from germline; a read error may be responsible. The J gene is TRBJ2-7, the V gene TRBV5-1; TRBD2 is a possible D gene (5 bases). The length of the CDR3 is 13 residues. Germline V CDR1 and CDR2: SGHRS, YFSETQ. CDR3 sequence (DNA): TGTGCCAGCAGTTTAGGACTGTACTACGAGCAGTACTTC. It yields the protein CASSLGLYYEQYF.

The chain combines TRBV11-2 with TRBJ2-7; D remains unclear. Per the germline V gene, CDR1 is SGHAT and CDR2 is FQNNGV. V was cut by 0 bases and J by 4 bases, with 22 bases left in between. CDR3 size: 18 residues. Written as DNA, the CDR3 is TGTGCCAGCAGCTTAGATCGAGTAGCTATCCCCCTTGCTTACGAGCAGTACTTC. It encodes CASSLDRVAIPLAYEQYF.

This clonotype was seen ten or more times. V usage is TRBV6-5 and J usage is TRBJ2-6; D is unresolved. V lost 3 bases to trimming and J lost 1 base, with 10 bases between them. The CDR3 is made up of 16 amino acids. The V gene's germline CDR1 is MNHEY and CDR2 SVGAGI. This CDR3 reads CASSYAQTSGANVLTF. CDR3 coding DNA: TGTGCCAGCAGTTATGCGCAGACTTCTGGGGCCAACGTCCTGACTTTC.

This clonotype was detected once. CDR3 region: CASSASADNEQYF. CDR3 in DNA: TGTGCCAGCTCCGCGTCGGCTGACAACGAGCAGTACTTC. This chain connects TRBV7-2 to TRBJ2-7; D ambiguous. Germline V gene data show CDR1 as SGHTA and CDR2 as FQGNSA. The CDR3 is 13 residues long. V was clipped by 8 bases and J by 5 bases, with 16 bases between them.

The DNA for the CDR3 is TGTGCCTGGACCCCCCCGCTAGCGGAGACCCAGTACTTC. Its translation is CAWTPPLAETQYF. The chain recombines TRBV30 with TRBJ2-5; TRBD2 is a possible D gene (6 bases). Germline values: CDR1 GTSNPN, CDR2 SVGIG (reference sequence). The CDR3 has 13 amino acids. Trimming took 4 bases from V and 5 from J, leaving 14 bases between them.

This clonotype has a handful of counts. The rearrangement links TRBV15 to TRBJ2-2; TRBD1 might be the D (5 bases). CDR3 length: 15 amino acids. Germline V gives CDR1 LNHNV, CDR2 YYDKDF (reference sequence). V lost 1 base to trimming and J lost 3 bases, with 9 bases between them. In DNA, the CDR3 is TGTGCCACCAGCAGAGCGACAGATTACACCGGGGAGCTGTTTTTT. Its protein product is CATSRATDYTGELFF.

This clonotype has a count of ten or more. The chain carries TRBV6-5 and TRBJ2-7, with D maybe TRBD1 (6 bases). Trimming pared 0 bases from V and 3 bases from J, leaving 18 bases between. The CDR3 totals 17 residues. The germline V gene encodes CDR1 MNHEY and CDR2 SVGAGI. The CDR3 region has the DNA TGTGCCAGCAGTTACTCCCTCGTCCGGGACACCAACTACGAGCAGTACTTC. Protein: CASSYSLVRDTNYEQYF.

Ten or more counts support this clonotype. The rearrangement links TRBV6-5 to TRBJ2-2, with a weak D call TRBD2 (6 bases). Trimming took 0 bases from V and 7 from J, leaving 18 bases between them. The CDR3 is made up of 17 amino acids. Germline assignment: CDR1 MNHEY and CDR2 SVGAGI. CDR3 bases: TGTGCCAGCAGTTACTCGAGCGGGCGACCCAACCTCGGGGAGCTGTTTTTT. It codes for CASSYSSGRPNLGELFF.